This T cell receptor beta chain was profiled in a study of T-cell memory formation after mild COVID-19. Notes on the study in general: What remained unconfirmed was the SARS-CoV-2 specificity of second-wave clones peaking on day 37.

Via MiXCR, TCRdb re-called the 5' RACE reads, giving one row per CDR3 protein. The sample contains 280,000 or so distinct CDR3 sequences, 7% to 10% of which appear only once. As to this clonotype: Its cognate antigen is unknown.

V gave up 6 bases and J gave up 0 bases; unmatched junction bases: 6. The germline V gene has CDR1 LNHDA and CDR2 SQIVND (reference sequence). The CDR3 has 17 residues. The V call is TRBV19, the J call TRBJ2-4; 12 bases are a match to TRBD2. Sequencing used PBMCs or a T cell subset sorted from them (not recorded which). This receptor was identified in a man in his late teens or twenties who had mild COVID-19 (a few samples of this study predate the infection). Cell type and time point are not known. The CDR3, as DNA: TGTGCCAGTAGCGCCTCACTAGCGGGGGGAGCCAAAAACATTCAGTACTTC. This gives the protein CASSASLAGGAKNIQYF. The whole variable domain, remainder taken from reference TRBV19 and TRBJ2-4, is DGGITQSPKYLFRKEGQNVTLSCEQNLNHDAMYWYRQDPGQGLRLIYYSQIVNDFQKGDIAEGYSVSREKKESFPLTVTSAQKNPTAFYLCASSASLAGGAKNIQYFGAGTRLSVL.